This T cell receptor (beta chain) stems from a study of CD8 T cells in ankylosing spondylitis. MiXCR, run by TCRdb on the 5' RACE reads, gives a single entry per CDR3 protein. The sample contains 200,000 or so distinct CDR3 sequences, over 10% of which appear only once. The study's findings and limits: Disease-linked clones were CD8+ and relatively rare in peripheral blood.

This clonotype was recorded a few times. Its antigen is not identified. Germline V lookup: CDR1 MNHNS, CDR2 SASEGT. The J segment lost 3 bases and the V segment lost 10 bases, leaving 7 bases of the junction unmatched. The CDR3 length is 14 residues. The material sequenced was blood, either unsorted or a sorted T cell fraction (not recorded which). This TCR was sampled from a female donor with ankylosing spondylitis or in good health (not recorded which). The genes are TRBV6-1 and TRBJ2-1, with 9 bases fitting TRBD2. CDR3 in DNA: TGTGCCACCAAACCTAGCGGGGACTACAATGAGCAGTTCTTC. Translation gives CATKPSGDYNEQFF.